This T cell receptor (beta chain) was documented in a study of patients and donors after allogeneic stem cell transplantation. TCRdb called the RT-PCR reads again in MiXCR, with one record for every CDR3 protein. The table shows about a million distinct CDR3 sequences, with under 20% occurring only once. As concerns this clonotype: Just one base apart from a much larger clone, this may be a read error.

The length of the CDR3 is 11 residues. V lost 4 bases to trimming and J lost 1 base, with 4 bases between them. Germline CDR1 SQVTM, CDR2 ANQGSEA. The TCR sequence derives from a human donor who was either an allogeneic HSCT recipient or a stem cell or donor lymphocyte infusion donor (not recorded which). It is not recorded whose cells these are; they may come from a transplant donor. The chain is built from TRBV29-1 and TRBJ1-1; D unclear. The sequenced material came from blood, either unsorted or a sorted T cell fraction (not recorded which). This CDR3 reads CSVASNTEAFF. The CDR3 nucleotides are TGCAGCGTTGCGTCGAACACTGAAGCTTTCTTT.